The 12 T cell receptor beta chains in this list originate from one sample, sequenced in a study of cytomegalovirus exposure and HLA in healthy donors. In the PCR, 60 Vbeta and 13 Jbeta primers were used. The assay was immunoSEQ multiplex PCR, and TCRdb's table has in-frame clones only and misses some. The data show 100,000 to 150,000 clones, and the top ten clones hold less than 2%. Sequencing input: PBMCs. The receptors come from a man younger than 30 in good health and CMV-seronegative.

As for this clone: One junction end disagrees with the germline gene, perhaps due to a read error. This chain connects TRBV7-6 to TRBJ2-5; D gene ambiguous. The germline V gene has CDR1 SGHVS and CDR2 FNYEAQ. This CDR3 is 13 amino acids long. The CDR3 DNA sequence: TGTGCCAGCACCTTATTGTCCGAAGAGACCCAGTACTTC. Its translation: CASTLLSEETQYF.

The chain carries TRBV7-9 and TRBJ1-2; 8 bases line up with TRBD1. V lost 3 bases, J lost 5 bases, and 11 bases stayed unmatched. The V gene's germline CDR1 is SEHNR and CDR2 FQNEAQ (reference sequence). CDR3 length: 16 amino acids. CDR3 nucleotide sequence: TGTGCCAGCAGCTTGCTCCCCCAGGGGGCGGAGTATGGCTACACCTTC. Protein sequence: CASSLLPQGAEYGYTF.

This rearrangement joins TRBV2 to TRBJ2-1, with TRBD1 matching over 7 bases. Germline V gives CDR1 SNHLY, CDR2 FYNNEI. This CDR3 is built from 12 residues. The trim removed 6 bases at V and 10 bases at J, leaving 6 bases unmatched. The CDR3, as DNA: TGTGCCAGCAGGGTACAGGGGTCCGAGCAGTTCTTC. Amino acids: CASRVQGSEQFF.

This rearrangement joins TRBV5-6 to TRBJ2-7; 9 bases line up with TRBD1. The germline V gene has CDR1 SGHDT and CDR2 YYEEEE. The CDR3 is made up of 14 amino acids. V trimming: 4 bases; J trimming: 1 base; junction bases outside the gene matches: 3. CDR3 region: CASSAGTGSYEQYF. CDR3 coding DNA: TGTGCCAGCAGCGCCGGGACAGGGTCCTACGAGCAGTACTTC.

This sequence joins TRBV6-5 and TRBJ1-4; the D gene is possibly TRBD1 (5 bases). Trimming shortened V by 6 bases and J by 0 bases, and 8 bases separated the two germline ends. The CDR3 spans 14 residues. Germline assignment: CDR1 MNHEY and CDR2 SVGAGI. CDR3 in amino acids: CASRKTATNEKLFF. The CDR3 region has the DNA TGTGCCAGCAGGAAGACAGCAACTAATGAAAAACTGTTTTTT.

The rearrangement joins TRBV14 to TRBJ1-2; D unclear. The V and J ends lost 0 bases and 4 bases respectively, with 6 bases between them. The CDR3 runs to 13 residues. The germline gives CDR1 SGHDN, CDR2 FVKESK. The DNA for the CDR3 is TGTGCCAGCAGCCAAGACATCGGCTATGGCTACACCTTC. It yields the protein CASSQDIGYGYTF.

The V gene is TRBV16, the J gene TRBJ1-1; D is uncertain. Germline lookup yields CDR1 KGHSY and CDR2 FQNENV. V was shortened by 3 bases and J by 3 bases, with 8 bases between the two germline ends. The CDR3 runs 13 residues. The CDR3 sequence: CASSQSSYTEAFF. The CDR3 DNA is TGTGCCAGCAGCCAGAGCTCATACACTGAAGCTTTCTTT.

This sequence joins TRBV27 and TRBJ2-1, with D possibly matching TRBD2 (6 bases). This CDR3 has 16 residues. V was shortened by 4 bases and J by 9 bases, with 22 bases between the two germline ends. CDR1 and CDR2 (germline): MNHEY, SMNVEV (reference sequence). The CDR3: CASSSLPGTPTAEQFF. The CDR3 coding sequence is TGTGCCAGCAGTTCCCTCCCCGGGACTCCTACCGCTGAGCAGTTCTTC.

The chain combines TRBV15 with TRBJ2-3; D is unclear. The V and J ends lost 5 bases and 1 base respectively, with 13 bases between them. Looked up from germline, CDR1 is LNHNV and CDR2 is YYDKDF (reference sequence). The CDR3 has 15 amino acids. The CDR3 nucleotides are TGTGCCACCAGCGAGTGGGCGTGGGGCACAGATACGCAGTATTTT. This encodes CATSEWAWGTDTQYF.

This chain joins TRBV9 and TRBJ1-3, with D tentatively TRBD1 (6 bases). V gave up 4 bases and J gave up 4 bases, with 15 bases separating them. The CDR3 consists of 15 residues. Looked up from germline, CDR1 is SGDLS and CDR2 is YYNGEE. Written as DNA, the CDR3 is TGTGCCAGCAGCTTACCCAGACAGGCCGGAAACACCATATATTTT. This gives the protein CASSLPRQAGNTIYF.

The J gene is TRBJ2-3, the V gene TRBV9; TRBD2 matches at 12 bases. The CDR3 extends over 15 amino acids. CDR1 and CDR2 (germline): SGDLS, YYNGEE. V was pared by 4 bases and J by 5 bases, with 5 bases of the junction left unmatched. CDR3 nucleotide sequence: TGTGCCAGCAGCTCGAGACTAGCGGGGGTAGATACGCAGTATTTT. Translating gives CASSSRLAGVDTQYF.

The CDR3: CASSAQDTGELFF. The CDR3 DNA reads as TGTGCCAGCAGTGCCCAGGACACCGGGGAGCTGTTTTTT. The chain couples TRBV25-1 to TRBJ2-2; D call uncertain. Trimming took off 4 bases at V and 3 bases at J, with 6 bases between the two ends. This CDR3 spans 13 amino acids. Germline V gene sequence: CDR1 MGHDK, CDR2 SYGVNS.